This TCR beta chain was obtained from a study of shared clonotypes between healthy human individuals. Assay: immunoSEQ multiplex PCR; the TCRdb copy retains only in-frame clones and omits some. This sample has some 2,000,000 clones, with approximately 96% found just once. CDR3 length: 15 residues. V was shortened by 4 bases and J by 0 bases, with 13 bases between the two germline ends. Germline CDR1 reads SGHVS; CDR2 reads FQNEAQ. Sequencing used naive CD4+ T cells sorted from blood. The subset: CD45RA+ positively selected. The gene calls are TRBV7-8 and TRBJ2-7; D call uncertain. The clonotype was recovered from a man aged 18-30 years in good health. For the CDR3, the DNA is TGTGCCAGCAGCTCCTTGCAGGCGAGCTCCTACGAGCAGTACTTC. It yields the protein CASSSLQASSYEQYF.